This TCR beta chain appears in the sequencing data of a study of T cells in Graves' hyperthyroidism and ophthalmopathy. The CDR3 contains 16 residues. V lost 3 bases and J 5 bases, leaving 19 bases between the germline ends. The germline CDR1 and CDR2 sequences are SEHNR and FQNEAQ (reference sequence). Stable hyperthyroidism: no ophthalmopathy progression over 18 months of follow-up. Researchers amplified the TCR beta CDR3 regions from RNA transcripts. RT-PCR in the first round (using the HTBI primer set) targeted the TCR CDR3. TCRdb passed the multiplex PCR reads through MiXCR, listing each CDR3 protein once. The table lists some 510,000 distinct CDR3 sequences, roughly 46% of them singletons.

J is TRBJ2-5 and V is TRBV7-9; the D gene is possibly TRBD2 (6 bases). Specimen: peripheral blood or thyroid tissue (not recorded which). This clonotype was obtained from a woman aged 18-29 years with Graves' hyperthyroidism. The DNA of the CDR3 is TGTGCCAGCAGCTTGACCCTTGGACTAAGGCGGGAGACCCAGTACTTC. It is translated as CASSLTLGLRRETQYF. Looking up the rest from reference TRBV7-9 and TRBJ2-5 gives the full variable domain: DTGVSQNPRHKITKRGQNVTFRCDPISEHNRLYWYRQTLGQGPEFLTYFQNEAQLEKSRLLSDRFSAERPKGSFSTLEIQRTEQGDSAMYLCASSLTLGLRRETQYFGPGTRLLVL.